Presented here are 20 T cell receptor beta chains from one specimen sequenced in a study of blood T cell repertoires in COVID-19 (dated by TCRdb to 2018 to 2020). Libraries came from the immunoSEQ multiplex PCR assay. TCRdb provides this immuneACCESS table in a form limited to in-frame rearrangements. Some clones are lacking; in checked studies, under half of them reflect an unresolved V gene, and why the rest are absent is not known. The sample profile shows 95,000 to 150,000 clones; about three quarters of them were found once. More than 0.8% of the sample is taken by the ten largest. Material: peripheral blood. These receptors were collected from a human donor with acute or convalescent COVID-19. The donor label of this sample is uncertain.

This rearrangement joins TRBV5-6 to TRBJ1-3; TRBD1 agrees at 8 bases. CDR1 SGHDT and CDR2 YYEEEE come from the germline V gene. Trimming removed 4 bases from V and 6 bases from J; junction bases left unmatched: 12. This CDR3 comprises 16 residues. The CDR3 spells CASSLTLDRAKNTIYF. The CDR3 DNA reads TGTGCCAGCAGCCTGACCCTGGACAGGGCTAAAAACACCATATATTTT.

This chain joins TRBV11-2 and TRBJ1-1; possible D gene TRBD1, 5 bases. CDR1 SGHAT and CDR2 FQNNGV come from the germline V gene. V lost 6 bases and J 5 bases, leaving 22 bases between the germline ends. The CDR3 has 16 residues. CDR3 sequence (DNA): TGTGCCAGCAGGACCACGGTGGGCAGGGAGGGGACTGAAGCTTTCTTT. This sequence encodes CASRTTVGREGTEAFF.

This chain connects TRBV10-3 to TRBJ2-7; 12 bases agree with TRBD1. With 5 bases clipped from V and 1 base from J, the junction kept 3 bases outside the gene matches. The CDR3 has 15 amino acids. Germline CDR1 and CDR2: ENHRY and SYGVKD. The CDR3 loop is CAISRGQGASYEQYV. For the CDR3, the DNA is TGTGCCATCAGTAGGGGACAGGGGGCTTCCTACGAGCAGTACGTC.

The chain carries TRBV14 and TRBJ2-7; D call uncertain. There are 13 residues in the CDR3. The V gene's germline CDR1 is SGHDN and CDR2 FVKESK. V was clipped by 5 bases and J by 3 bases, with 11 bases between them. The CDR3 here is CASSDLRGYEQYV. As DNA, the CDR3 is TGTGCCAGCAGCGACCTACGAGGCTACGAGCAGTACGTC.

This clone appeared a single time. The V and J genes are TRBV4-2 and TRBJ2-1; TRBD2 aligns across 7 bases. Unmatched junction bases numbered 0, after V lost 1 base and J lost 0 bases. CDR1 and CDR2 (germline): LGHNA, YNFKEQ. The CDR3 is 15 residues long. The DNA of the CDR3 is TGTGCCAGCAGCCAAGGGACTAGCTCCTACAATGAGCAGTTCTTC. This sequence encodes CASSQGTSSYNEQFF.

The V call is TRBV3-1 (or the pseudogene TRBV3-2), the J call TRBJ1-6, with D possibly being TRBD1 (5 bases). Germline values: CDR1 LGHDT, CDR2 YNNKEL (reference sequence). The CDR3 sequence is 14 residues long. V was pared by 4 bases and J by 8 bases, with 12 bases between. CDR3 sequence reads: CASSRTGKDSPLHF. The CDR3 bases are TGTGCCAGCAGCCGAACAGGTAAAGATTCACCCCTCCACTTT.

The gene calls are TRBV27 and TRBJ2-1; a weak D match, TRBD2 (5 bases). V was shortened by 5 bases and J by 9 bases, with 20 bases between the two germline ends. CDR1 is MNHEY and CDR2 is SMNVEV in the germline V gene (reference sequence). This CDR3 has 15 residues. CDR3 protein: CASSAGELVFSEQFF. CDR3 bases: TGTGCCAGCAGTGCAGGAGAACTAGTCTTTTCTGAGCAGTTCTTC.

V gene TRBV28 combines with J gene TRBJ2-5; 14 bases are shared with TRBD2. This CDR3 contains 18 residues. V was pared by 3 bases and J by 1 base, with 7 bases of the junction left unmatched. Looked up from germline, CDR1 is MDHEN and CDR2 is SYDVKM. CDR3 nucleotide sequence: TGTGCCAGCAGTTTCCCGACTAGCGGGGGGGCGGCCCAAGAGACCCAGTACTTC. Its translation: CASSFPTSGGAAQETQYF.

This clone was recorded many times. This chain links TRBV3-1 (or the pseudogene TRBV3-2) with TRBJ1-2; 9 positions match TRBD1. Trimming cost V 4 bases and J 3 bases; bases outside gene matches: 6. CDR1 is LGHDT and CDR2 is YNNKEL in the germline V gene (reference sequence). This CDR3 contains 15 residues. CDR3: CASSLRTGEHYGYTF. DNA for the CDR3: TGTGCCAGCAGCCTTAGGACAGGGGAACACTATGGCTACACCTTC.

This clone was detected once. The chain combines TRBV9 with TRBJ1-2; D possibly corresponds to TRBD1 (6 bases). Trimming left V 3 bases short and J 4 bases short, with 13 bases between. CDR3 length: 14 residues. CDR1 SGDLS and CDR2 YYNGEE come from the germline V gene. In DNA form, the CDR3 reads TGTGCCAGCAGCGAACCCGGGACAACCTATGGCTACACCTTC. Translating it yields CASSEPGTTYGYTF.

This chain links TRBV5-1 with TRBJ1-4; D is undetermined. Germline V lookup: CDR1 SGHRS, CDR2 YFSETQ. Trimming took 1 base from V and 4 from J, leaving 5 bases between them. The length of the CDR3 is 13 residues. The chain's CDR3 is CASSLYSNEKLFF. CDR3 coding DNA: TGCGCCAGCAGCTTGTATAGTAATGAAAAACTGTTTTTT. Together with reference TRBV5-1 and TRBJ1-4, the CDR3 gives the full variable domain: KAGVTQTPRYLIKTRGQQVTLSCSPISGHRSVSWYQQTPGQGLQFLFEYFSETQRNKGNFPGRFSGRQFSNSRSEMNVSTLELGDSALYLCASSLYSNEKLFFGSGTQLSVL.

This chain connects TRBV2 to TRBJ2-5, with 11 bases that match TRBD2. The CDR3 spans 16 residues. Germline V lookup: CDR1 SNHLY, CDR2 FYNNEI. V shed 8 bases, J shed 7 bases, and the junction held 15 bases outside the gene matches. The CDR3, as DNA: TGTGCCAGCTCCTCTGAAGGGGTTCTAGCGGGGGGGACCCAGTACTTC. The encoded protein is CASSSEGVLAGGTQYF.

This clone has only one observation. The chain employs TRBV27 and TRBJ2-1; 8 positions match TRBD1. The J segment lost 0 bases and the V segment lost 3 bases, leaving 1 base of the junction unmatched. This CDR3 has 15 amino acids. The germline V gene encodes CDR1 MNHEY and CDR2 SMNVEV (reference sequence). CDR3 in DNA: TGTGCCAGCAGTTTCGACAGGGGCTCCTACAATGAGCAGTTCTTC. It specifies CASSFDRGSYNEQFF.

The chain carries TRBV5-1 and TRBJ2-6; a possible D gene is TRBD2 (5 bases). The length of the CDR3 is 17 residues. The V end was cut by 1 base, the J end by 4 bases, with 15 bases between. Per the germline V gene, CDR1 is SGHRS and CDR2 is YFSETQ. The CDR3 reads CASSLIEGRTGANVLTF. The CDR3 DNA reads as TGCGCCAGCAGCTTGATCGAGGGAAGGACGGGGGCCAACGTCCTGACTTTC.

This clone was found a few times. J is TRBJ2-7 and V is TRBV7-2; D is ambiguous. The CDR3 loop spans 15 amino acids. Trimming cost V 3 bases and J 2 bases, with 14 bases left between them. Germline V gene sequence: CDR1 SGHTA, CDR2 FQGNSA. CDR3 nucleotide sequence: TGTGCCAGCAGCTTGCGCCCCTCTCCCACCTACGAGCAGTACGTC. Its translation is CASSLRPSPTYEQYV.

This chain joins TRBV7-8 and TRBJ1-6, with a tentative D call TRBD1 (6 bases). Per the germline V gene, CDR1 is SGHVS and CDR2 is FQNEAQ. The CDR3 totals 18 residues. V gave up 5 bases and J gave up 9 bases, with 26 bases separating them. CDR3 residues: CASSPPTRPGTRSSPLHF. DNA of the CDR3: TGTGCCAGCAGCCCACCTACCAGACCCGGGACAAGAAGTTCACCCCTCCACTTT.

The CDR3: CASSTDGGGTDTQYF. CDR3 coding DNA: TGTGCCAGCAGTACGGACGGGGGAGGCACAGATACGCAGTATTTT. The rearrangement joins TRBV6-5 to TRBJ2-3; tentative D call: TRBD2 (6 bases). CDR1 is MNHEY, CDR2 SVGAGI, per germline. V was clipped by 5 bases and J by 1 base, with 13 bases between them. This CDR3 contains 15 residues.

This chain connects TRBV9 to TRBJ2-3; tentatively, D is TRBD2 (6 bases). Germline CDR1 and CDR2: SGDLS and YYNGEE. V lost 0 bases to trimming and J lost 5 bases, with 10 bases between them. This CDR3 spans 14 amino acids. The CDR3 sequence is CASSVAAGIDTQYF. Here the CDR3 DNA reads TGTGCCAGCAGCGTAGCGGCGGGGATAGATACGCAGTATTTT.

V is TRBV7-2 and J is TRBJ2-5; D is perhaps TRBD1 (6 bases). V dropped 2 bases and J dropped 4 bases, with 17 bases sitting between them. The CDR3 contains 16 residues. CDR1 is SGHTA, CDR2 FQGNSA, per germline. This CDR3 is CASSLSFRGRRETQYF. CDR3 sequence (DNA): TGTGCCAGCAGCTTATCATTCAGGGGTCGCCGAGAGACCCAGTACTTC.

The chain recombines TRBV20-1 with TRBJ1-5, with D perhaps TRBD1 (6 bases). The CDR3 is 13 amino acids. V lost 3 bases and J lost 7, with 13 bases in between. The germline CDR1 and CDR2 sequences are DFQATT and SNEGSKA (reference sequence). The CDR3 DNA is TGCAGTGCTAGTCAAGGGGGTGTACAGCCCCAGCATTTT. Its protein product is CSASQGGVQPQHF.